These 15 T cell receptor beta chains originate from one sample sequenced in a study of immune heterogeneity within non-small cell lung tumors. TCR beta CDR3 was amplified by multiplex PCR using 32 V and 13 J primers. TCRdb redid the calling of the multiplex PCR reads with MiXCR, one entry per CDR3 protein. The sample lists 9,400 or so distinct CDR3 sequences, approximately 31% occurring once. Per sample, approximately 580 ng of bulk tumor genomic DNA was the template used. During surgery, each primary tumor gave multiple biopsies spaced as far apart as possible. Curative operations were performed on patients who had untreated, newly diagnosed non-small cell lung cancer. Sequencing was done on a sample of lung tumor tissue. The receptor set was obtained from a man in his sixties with non-small cell lung cancer.

Sample share makes this clonotype medium-sized. V is TRBV27 and J is TRBJ2-2; 7 nucleotides agree with TRBD1. CDR1 is MNHEY, CDR2 SMNVEV, per germline (reference sequence). This CDR3 has 14 residues. The V and J ends lost 1 base and 13 bases, in that order; junction bases with no gene match: 9. The CDR3 is CASSLLQGRAALFF. In DNA form, the CDR3 reads TGTGCCAGCAGTTTATTACAGGGGAGAGCGGCGCTGTTTTTT.

This clonotype was counted ten times or more. This chain links TRBV14 with TRBJ2-4; D gene ambiguous. Germline CDR1 is SGHDN and CDR2 is FVKESK. The V gene lost 0 bases and the J gene lost 3 bases, with 15 bases spanning the gap. The CDR3 consists of 17 residues. The CDR3, as DNA: TGTGCCAGCAGCCAAGATGGGCCTCTCATAGGCAAAAACATTCAGTACTTC. It translates to CASSQDGPLIGKNIQYF.

This clonotype was observed many times. This chain links TRBV20-1 with TRBJ2-1; D possibly matches TRBD1 or TRBD2 (5 bases each). The ends were cut back, 3 bases at V and 4 bases at J, with 19 bases in the middle. The CDR3 length is 16 residues. Germline-derived CDR1 and CDR2 are DFQATT and SNEGSKA (reference sequence). CDR3 coding DNA: TGCAGTGCTAGGGGTATGGGGGACCTTGGTTACAATGAGCAGTTCTTC. It codes for CSARGMGDLGYNEQFF.

This clonotype was counted between two and nine times. The V call is TRBV28, the J call TRBJ1-6, with TRBD1 as a possible D gene (5 bases). V lost 6 bases, J lost 13 bases, and 22 bases lay in between. Germline CDR1 MDHEN, CDR2 SYDVKM. The CDR3 covers 15 residues. In DNA form, the CDR3 reads TGTGCCAGCAGCCCTACCTGGGGACGGAAATTTCCCCTCCACTTT. The encoded protein is CASSPTWGRKFPLHF.

This chain links TRBV11-2 with TRBJ1-3; TRBD1 might be the D (5 bases). Trimming cost V 5 bases and J 0 bases, with 11 bases left between them. The CDR3 is 15 amino acids. Germline CDR1 is SGHAT and CDR2 is FQNNGV. CDR3 in amino acids: CASSQAGSSGNTIYF. For the CDR3, the DNA is TGTGCCAGCAGCCAGGCAGGGAGCTCTGGAAACACCATATATTTT.

This chain joins TRBV19 and TRBJ1-2; unclear D gene. V was trimmed by 1 base and J by 5 bases, leaving 14 bases between them. This CDR3 has 15 residues. Germline assignment: CDR1 LNHDA and CDR2 SQIVND (reference sequence). DNA for the CDR3: TGTGCCAGTAGTATAGGCTCCGCAGTTGGGTATGGCTACACCTTC. Translation gives CASSIGSAVGYGYTF. The full variable domain, its missing parts supplied by reference TRBV19 and TRBJ1-2, is DGGITQSPKYLFRKEGQNVTLSCEQNLNHDAMYWYRQDPGQGLRLIYYSQIVNDFQKGDIAEGYSVSREKKESFPLTVTSAQKNPTAFYLCASSIGSAVGYGYTFGSGTRLTVV.

This clonotype was observed at least ten times. V gene TRBV7-2 combines with J gene TRBJ1-1; a possible D gene is TRBD1 (6 bases). Trimming left V 3 bases short and J 4 bases short, with 12 bases between. The CDR3 has 14 amino acids. Germline CDR1 is SGHTA and CDR2 is FQGNSA. The DNA for the CDR3 is TGTGCCAGCAGCTTTCGGGGGGCGGGCACTGAAGCTTTCTTT. Translated, it gives CASSFRGAGTEAFF.

Turning to this clonotype: A read error is likely, as this CDR3 ends without the conserved phenylalanine or tryptophan. This chain links TRBV19 with TRBJ2-6; no reliable D call. V shed 1 base and J shed 1 base, with 14 bases lying between them. The CDR3 is 18 residues long. Germline V gives CDR1 LNHDA, CDR2 SQIVND (reference sequence). CDR3 loop: CASSIGKDAWSGANVLTS. In DNA, the CDR3 is TGTGCCAGTAGTATAGGGAAGGATGCTTGGTCTGGGGCCAACGTCCTGACTTCC.

This clonotype was seen only once. This could be a read error, since a much larger clone is one nucleotide away. The chain links TRBV30 to TRBJ1-1; D gene uncertain. CDR3 length equals 15 residues. V lost 2 bases and J 1 base, leaving 14 bases between the germline ends. Germline values: CDR1 GTSNPN, CDR2 SVGIG (reference sequence). DNA for the CDR3: TGTGCCTGGAGTCGTTTGGGGAGCCGGAACACTGAAGCTTTCTTT. Residues: CAWSRLGSRNTEAFF.

The chain has TRBV12-3 or TRBV12-4 and TRBJ2-2; TRBD1 might be the D (6 bases). Trimming took 5 bases from V and 3 from J, leaving 10 bases between them. The CDR3 totals 14 residues. In nucleotides, the CDR3 is TGTGCCAGCAGTAAGACAGGTTACACCGGGGAGCTGTTTTTT. This sequence encodes CASSKTGYTGELFF.

In this sample, this clonotype turned up many times. The J gene is TRBJ2-2, the V gene TRBV19; possibly TRBD2 for D (5 bases). The CDR3 sequence is 14 residues long. The V and J ends lost 7 bases and 9 bases respectively, with 18 bases between them. Germline V lookup: CDR1 LNHDA, CDR2 SQIVND (reference sequence). The CDR3 reads CASKEASMGRELFF. The CDR3 bases are TGTGCCAGTAAGGAGGCTAGCATGGGCCGGGAGCTGTTTTTT.

J is TRBJ1-5 and V is TRBV19; 10 bases agree with TRBD1. The CDR3 extends over 19 amino acids. V lost 6 bases and J lost 6; bases outside the gene matches: 20. Germline lookup yields CDR1 LNHDA and CDR2 SQIVND (reference sequence). This CDR3 is CASRTSFGQGGVQVQPQHF. The DNA of the CDR3 is TGTGCCAGTAGGACCTCCTTCGGACAGGGGGGTGTGCAGGTTCAGCCCCAGCATTTT.

This sequence joins TRBV5-1 and TRBJ1-1; 7 positions match TRBD1. Trimming cost V 0 bases and J 1 base; bases outside gene matches: 3. The CDR3 has 15 amino acids. Germline CDR1 SGHRS, CDR2 YFSETQ. The DNA for the CDR3 is TGCGCCAGCAGCTTGGGCAGGGGGGCGAACACTGAAGCTTTCTTT. Residues: CASSLGRGANTEAFF. Looking up the rest from reference TRBV5-1 and TRBJ1-1 gives the full variable domain: KAGVTQTPRYLIKTRGQQVTLSCSPISGHRSVSWYQQTPGQGLQFLFEYFSETQRNKGNFPGRFSGRQFSNSRSEMNVSTLELGDSALYLCASSLGRGANTEAFFGQGTRLTVV.

This clonotype was recorded many times. The chain links TRBV9 to TRBJ2-2; either TRBD1 or TRBD2 may fit D (6 bases each). The germline V and J ends were trimmed by 0 bases and 7 bases, with 13 bases remaining between them. Germline CDR1 is SGDLS and CDR2 is YYNGEE. The CDR3 runs to 15 residues. CDR3 region: CASSVAVGGGGELFF. The CDR3 bases are TGTGCCAGCAGCGTAGCGGTCGGAGGGGGCGGGGAGCTGTTTTTT.

In this sample, this clonotype turned up many times. The chain joins TRBV11-3 to TRBJ2-5, with no clear D. Germline CDR1 SGHNT, CDR2 YENEEA. V lost 0 bases to trimming and J lost 2 bases, with 7 bases between them. CDR3 length: 14 amino acids. CDR3 residues: CASSLDPRQETQYF. The DNA of the CDR3 is TGTGCCAGCAGCTTAGATCCCAGGCAAGAGACCCAGTACTTC.